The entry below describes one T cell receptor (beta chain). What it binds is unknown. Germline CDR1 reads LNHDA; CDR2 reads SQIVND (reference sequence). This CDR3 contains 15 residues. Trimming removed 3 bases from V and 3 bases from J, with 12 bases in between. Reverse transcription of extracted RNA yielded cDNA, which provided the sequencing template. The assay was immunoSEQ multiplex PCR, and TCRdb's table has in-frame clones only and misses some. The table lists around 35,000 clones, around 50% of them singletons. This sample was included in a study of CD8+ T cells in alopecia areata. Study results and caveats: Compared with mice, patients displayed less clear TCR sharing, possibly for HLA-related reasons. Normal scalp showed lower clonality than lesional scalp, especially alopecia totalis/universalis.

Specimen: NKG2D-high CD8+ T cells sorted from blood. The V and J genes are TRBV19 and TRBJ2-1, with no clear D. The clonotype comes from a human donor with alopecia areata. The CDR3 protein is CASSMALPRYNEQFF. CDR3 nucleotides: TGTGCCAGTAGTATGGCACTACCCCGCTACAATGAGCAGTTCTTC.